The rows below give T cell receptor beta chains drawn from one sample of a study of T cell repertoires in cytomegalovirus infection. Via MiXCR, TCRdb re-called the reads, giving one row per CDR3 protein. The profile covers under 200,000 distinct CDR3 sequences, with approximately 9.6% appearing a single time and about 4.2% taken by the ten largest. Sequences were obtained from PBMCs. All receptors come from a human donor in good health (CMV status not recorded). Some clones in this sample may be carry-over from other donors' samples. Each CDR3 is given with its conserved first and last residue. Each record gives: V gene, CDR3 protein.

V: TRBV7-9; CDR3: CASSIDRVDQPQHF
V: TRBV5-6; CDR3: CASSLTLRTDTQYF
V: TRBV28; CDR3: CASSSPGQTYGYTF
V: TRBV30; CDR3: CAWSGGDQPQHF
V: TRBV7-8; CDR3: CASSLVISRGQPQHF
V: TRBV2; CDR3: CASGRTSGRLTTDTQYF
V: TRBV6-2/TRBV6-3; CDR3: CASSSGGQKYNEQFF
V: TRBV20-1; CDR3: CSAYGTSGNEQFF
V: TRBV28; CDR3: CASTTQSNTEAFF
V: TRBV5-8; CDR3: CASSHPGDQPQHF
V: TRBV28; CDR3: CASSYGATDADATNEKLFF
V: TRBV5-1; CDR3: CASSLDRDYEQYF
V: TRBV24-1; CDR3: CATSDTGGLRGYTF
V: TRBV7-2; CDR3: CASSRTGVADTQYF
V: TRBV9; CDR3: CASSVAPSREGREQFF
V: TRBV10-3; CDR3: CAISSTGETEAFF
V: TRBV7-2; CDR3: CASSLEASGGAIAYEQFF
V: TRBV20-1; CDR3: CSAPESGPTNSPLHF
V: TRBV7-2; CDR3: CASTRTSTDTQYF
V: TRBV7-2; CDR3: CASSSRGAGGSSYNEQFF
V: TRBV28; CDR3: CASSRERDRGYTSNGYTF
V: TRBV7-8; CDR3: CASSPRGSGTGELFF